These 23 T cell receptor beta chains came from one sample sequenced in a study of shared clonotypes between healthy human individuals. Sequencing was performed with immunoSEQ multiplex PCR; in TCRdb, only in-frame clones are kept and a portion is missing. This sample has some 2.1 million clones, with around 93% found just once. Selected positively for CCR7 and CD45RO-negative, naive CD8 cells excluded terminally differentiated effector memory CD45RA+ cells. Sequencing was carried out using naive CD8+ T cells from PBMCs. The receptors stem from a man aged 18 to 35 in good health. Some clones in this sample may be carry-over from other donors' samples.

This chain connects TRBV27 to TRBJ2-1; TRBD2 matches at 7 bases. The CDR3 runs to 14 residues. Per the germline V gene, CDR1 is MNHEY and CDR2 is SMNVEV (reference sequence). V shed 10 bases, J shed 5 bases, and the junction held 11 bases outside the gene matches. This chain's CDR3 is CATKGRLADNEQFF. CDR3 nucleotides: TGTGCCACCAAAGGTAGGCTAGCGGACAATGAGCAGTTCTTC.

On this clone itself: Different DNA sequences within this sample yield the same CDR3. This chain connects TRBV28 to TRBJ2-7; TRBD1 matches at 7 bases. CDR1 is MDHEN and CDR2 is SYDVKM in the germline V gene. CDR3 length equals 14 residues. V was clipped by 5 bases and J by 3 bases; unmatched bases: 7. DNA for the CDR3: TGTGCCAGCAGTCCCCTAAGGGACAGCTACGAGCAGTACTTC. It specifies CASSPLRDSYEQYF.

This chain links TRBV29-1 with TRBJ1-2; 7 positions match TRBD1. CDR3 size: 13 residues. Germline CDR1 SQVTM, CDR2 ANQGSEA. V trimming: 6 bases; J trimming: 5 bases; junction bases outside the gene matches: 9. CDR3 region: CSVPDRVGYGYTF. CDR3 coding DNA: TGCAGCGTCCCCGACAGGGTGGGTTATGGCTACACCTTC.

The chain uses TRBV13 and TRBJ2-5, with unresolved D. There are 14 residues in the CDR3. Deletions cut 5 bases from V and 2 bases from J, with 12 bases between. The germline V gene encodes CDR1 PRHDT and CDR2 FYEKMQ (reference sequence). CDR3 coding DNA: TGTGCCAGCAGCCCCTCTTCCCGACAAGAGACCCAGTACTTC. Translated: CASSPSSRQETQYF.

The chain uses TRBV2 and TRBJ2-7; TRBD1 aligns across 8 bases. This CDR3 contains 14 residues. The trim removed 9 bases at V and 5 bases at J, leaving 12 bases unmatched. Germline V lookup: CDR1 SNHLY, CDR2 FYNNEI. DNA for the CDR3: TGTGCCAGTATCAACTCTGGGACAGGCCACGAGCAGTACTTC. This translates into CASINSGTGHEQYF. The variable domain in full, with the rest retrieved from reference TRBV2 and TRBJ2-7, is EPEVTQTPSHQVTQMGQEVILRCVPISNHLYFYWYRQILGQKVEFLVSFYNNEISEKSEIFDDQFSVERPDGSNFTLKIRSTKLEDSAMYFCASINSGTGHEQYFGPGTRLTVT.

The chain links TRBV7-2 to TRBJ2-5; perhaps TRBD1 as D (5 bases). In germline, CDR1 is SGHTA, CDR2 FQGNSA. Trimming stripped 5 bases from V and 5 bases from J, with 18 bases between. The CDR3 covers 15 residues. This CDR3 reads CASSPRGPYPETQYF. CDR3 DNA: TGTGCCAGCAGCCCAAGGGGCCCATACCCGGAGACCCAGTACTTC. The full variable domain, rest sourced from reference TRBV7-2 and TRBJ2-5, is GAGVSQSPSNKVTEKGKDVELRCDPISGHTALYWYRQSLGQGLEFLIYFQGNSAPDKSGLPSDRFSAERTGGSVSTLTIQRTQQEDSAVYLCASSPRGPYPETQYFGPGTRLLVL.

This clone showed up just once. V usage is TRBV10-3 and J usage is TRBJ2-2, with 9 positions matching TRBD2. The CDR3 runs to 18 residues. After removal of 2 bases from V and 2 bases from J, the junction contained 9 bases not matched to a gene. Per the germline V gene, CDR1 is ENHRY and CDR2 is SYGVKD. CDR3 loop: CAISEGLAGNPNTGELFF. The DNA for the CDR3 is TGTGCCATCAGTGAGGGGCTAGCGGGGAACCCTAACACCGGGGAGCTGTTTTTT.

The chain couples TRBV4-1 to TRBJ2-5, with unresolved D. CDR1 is MGHRA and CDR2 is YSYEKL in the germline V gene. With 0 bases removed from V and 1 base from J, the gap between germline ends came to 12 bases. The CDR3 covers 16 residues. CDR3 protein: CASSQDGEGSQETQYF. In DNA, the CDR3 is TGCGCCAGCAGCCAAGATGGGGAAGGCAGCCAAGAGACCCAGTACTTC.

The chain is built from TRBV6-5 and TRBJ2-7; no reliable D call. Looked up from germline, CDR1 is MNHEY and CDR2 is SVGAGI. CDR3 length equals 13 residues. The V gene lost 6 bases and the J gene lost 3 bases, with 12 bases spanning the gap. The CDR3 region has the DNA TGTGCCAGCAGCCCTTGGACGGTCTACGAGCAGTACTTC. This translates into CASSPWTVYEQYF.

The gene calls are TRBV10-3 and TRBJ2-5; possibly TRBD2 for D (6 bases). Germline lookup yields CDR1 ENHRY and CDR2 SYGVKD. Deletions cut 0 bases from V and 5 bases from J, with 16 bases between. The CDR3 is made up of 16 amino acids. CDR3 loop: CAISESLPGLEETQYF. The CDR3 nucleotides read TGTGCCATCAGTGAGTCGCTACCGGGACTCGAGGAGACCCAGTACTTC.

This clone appeared once. Other DNA variants within this sample encode the same CDR3. The chain carries TRBV6-1 and TRBJ2-1; 7 bases align to TRBD2. This CDR3 is 16 amino acids long. CDR1 and CDR2 (germline): MNHNS, SASEGT. Trimming removed 1 base from V and 3 bases from J; junction bases left unmatched: 6. The CDR3 DNA follows: TGTGCCAGCAGTGAAGTCGGCGGGGGAAGCTACAATGAGCAGTTCTTC. Encoded protein: CASSEVGGGSYNEQFF.

The CDR3 loop reads CASSDPTSRGAVSEQYF. Written as DNA, the CDR3 is TGTGCCAGCAGTGACCCAACATCGCGCGGAGCGGTTAGCGAGCAGTACTTC. The chain uses TRBV6-4 and TRBJ2-7, with D perhaps matching TRBD2 (5 bases). Germline CDR1 and CDR2: MRHNA and SNTAGT. The CDR3 has 17 amino acids. Trimming removed 2 bases at V and 6 bases at J, with 23 bases between.

As concerns this clone: At the DNA level, this CDR3 is encoded by other sequences in the same sample as well. The chain has TRBV20-1 and TRBJ2-1; D may be TRBD2 (5 bases). This CDR3 comprises 11 residues. Trimming removed 6 bases from V and 6 bases from J, with 9 bases in between. Per the germline V gene, CDR1 is DFQATT and CDR2 is SNEGSKA (reference sequence). The CDR3 sequence: CSAPEGNEQFF. Written as DNA, the CDR3 is TGCAGTGCCCCCGAGGGCAATGAGCAGTTCTTC.

This rearrangement joins TRBV25-1 to TRBJ1-2; no reliable D call. Per germline, CDR1 MGHDK and CDR2 SYGVNS. The CDR3 sequence is 15 residues long. The V and J ends lost 8 bases and 3 bases respectively, with 19 bases between them. CDR3 in DNA: TGTGCCAGCTTGGGCTGGCCTCTAAGGGACTATGGCTACACCTTC. Protein sequence: CASLGWPLRDYGYTF.

The chain couples TRBV6-1 to TRBJ2-7; TRBD2 matches at 9 bases. The V segment lost 5 bases and the J segment 3 bases; nucleotides outside the gene matches: 8. Per germline, CDR1 MNHNS and CDR2 SASEGT. This CDR3 has 15 amino acids. DNA of the CDR3: TGTGCCAGCAGTTCGGACCTAGCGGGGTTCTACGAGCAGTACTTC. Translation: CASSSDLAGFYEQYF.

The V gene is TRBV15, the J gene TRBJ2-1; perhaps TRBD2 as D (6 bases). Looked up from germline, CDR1 is LNHNV and CDR2 is YYDKDF (reference sequence). Trimming took 5 bases from V and 8 from J, leaving 13 bases between them. The CDR3 is 13 residues long. The CDR3 loop reads CATSPRWGDEQFF. In DNA form, the CDR3 reads TGTGCCACCAGCCCGAGGTGGGGGGATGAGCAGTTCTTC.

The chain recombines TRBV4-1 with TRBJ2-7, with D tentatively TRBD1 (5 bases). The CDR3 has 17 amino acids. V was pared by 1 base and J by 0 bases, with 16 bases between. CDR1 and CDR2 from the germline V gene are MGHRA and YSYEKL. DNA of the CDR3: TGCGCCAGCAGCCAAGTACTCGACAGCCCGAGCTCCTACGAGCAGTACTTC. Translating gives CASSQVLDSPSSYEQYF.

The chain employs TRBV25-1 and TRBJ1-5; 7 nucleotides agree with TRBD1. The V gene's germline CDR1 is MGHDK and CDR2 SYGVNS. Trimming took 4 bases from V and 3 from J; bases not matched to a gene: 3. The CDR3 sequence is 14 residues long. The CDR3: CASSGTGFNQPQHF. CDR3 nucleotide sequence: TGTGCCAGCAGTGGGACAGGCTTCAATCAGCCCCAGCATTTT.

The rearrangement uses TRBV10-3 and TRBJ1-2, with 9 bases aligning to TRBD1. V dropped 7 bases and J dropped 2; count of bases not matched to a gene: 5. Germline V gene lookup returns CDR1 ENHRY and CDR2 SYGVKD. The CDR3 consists of 14 residues. The CDR3 loop is CAIKGQGINYGYTF. As DNA, the CDR3 is TGTGCCATCAAGGGACAGGGCATAAACTATGGCTACACCTTC.

In regard to this clone: This sample includes further DNA sequences coding for the same CDR3. The chain is built from TRBV28 and TRBJ2-7; D is unresolved. The CDR3 spans 13 residues. Trimming removed 5 bases from V and 4 bases from J, with 12 bases in between. The germline V gene encodes CDR1 MDHEN and CDR2 SYDVKM. This CDR3 reads CASSPLNDYEQYF. The DNA of the CDR3 is TGTGCCAGCAGTCCCCTCAATGATTACGAGCAGTACTTC.

The chain carries TRBV6-6 and TRBJ2-7; maybe TRBD1 (5 bases). This CDR3 spans 13 amino acids. Germline values: CDR1 MNHNY, CDR2 SVGAGI (reference sequence). Trimming removed 5 bases at V and 3 bases at J, with 11 bases between. The DNA of the CDR3 is TGTGCCAGCAGTAGTTCAGGGATCTACGAGCAGTACTTC. Encoded protein: CASSSSGIYEQYF.

V gene TRBV2 combines with J gene TRBJ1-2; 7 bases agree with TRBD1. The CDR3 covers 15 residues. Germline-derived CDR1 and CDR2 are SNHLY and FYNNEI. J gave up 4 bases and V 11 bases, and 16 bases lay outside the gene matches. CDR3 sequence: CACPTYRGQTYGYTF. For the CDR3, the DNA is TGTGCCTGCCCTACCTATAGGGGACAGACCTATGGCTACACCTTC.

The chain employs TRBV7-2 and TRBJ2-7, with D possibly being TRBD1 or TRBD2 (6 bases each). CDR1 is SGHTA and CDR2 is FQGNSA in the germline V gene. This CDR3 comprises 13 residues. V gave up 2 bases and J gave up 7 bases, with 12 bases separating them. CDR3 sequence reads: CASSLRGAGEQYF. The CDR3 nucleotides read TGTGCCAGCAGCTTAAGGGGGGCGGGTGAGCAGTACTTC.